Shown below are 20 T cell receptor beta chains from a single sample sequenced in a study of blood T cell repertoires in COVID-19. TCRdb's copy holds only in-frame clones and misses some; the assay was immunoSEQ multiplex PCR. The table has approximately 330,000 clones, 65% to 90% seen once; the top ten hold about 4.2%. Sequenced: PBMCs or T cells enriched from blood (not recorded which). Every receptor here comes from a woman in her 40s with acute COVID-19.

The V call is TRBV6-4, the J call TRBJ2-1, with TRBD2 matching over 11 bases. This CDR3 contains 16 residues. V lost 6 bases to trimming and J lost 2 bases; unmatched junction nucleotides: 6. Germline CDR1 MRHNA, CDR2 SNTAGT. The chain's CDR3 is CASSRTSGSPYNEQFF. The CDR3, as DNA: TGTGCCAGCAGCAGAACTAGCGGGAGTCCCTACAATGAGCAGTTCTTC.

In its sample, this clone was seen once. V is TRBV5-1 and J is TRBJ2-4; TRBD1 aligns across 7 bases. The germline gives CDR1 SGHRS, CDR2 YFSETQ. J lost 3 bases, V lost 1 base, and 1 base had no gene match. This CDR3 region has 14 residues. This CDR3 is CASSLTGDKNIQYF. CDR3 DNA sequence: TGCGCCAGCAGCTTGACAGGGGACAAAAACATTCAGTACTTC. Together with reference TRBV5-1 and TRBJ2-4, the CDR3 gives the full variable domain: KAGVTQTPRYLIKTRGQQVTLSCSPISGHRSVSWYQQTPGQGLQFLFEYFSETQRNKGNFPGRFSGRQFSNSRSEMNVSTLELGDSALYLCASSLTGDKNIQYFGAGTRLSVL.

CDR3 loop: CASRRKDSLRRRFMNTEAFF. The CDR3, as DNA: TGTGCCAGCAGACGAAAGGACAGCCTAAGACGCCGATTCATGAACACTGAAGCTTTCTTT. The chain joins TRBV3-1 (or the pseudogene TRBV3-2) to TRBJ1-1, with D possibly TRBD1 on 6 matching bases. The V end was cut by 6 bases, the J end by 0 bases, with 29 bases between. Germline V gene sequence: CDR1 LGHDT, CDR2 YNNKEL (reference sequence). The CDR3 totals 20 residues.

The sample holds a few counts of this clone. The V call is TRBV28, the J call TRBJ1-2, with D unclear. V lost 8 bases to trimming and J lost 8 bases, with 18 bases between them. Germline values: CDR1 MDHEN, CDR2 SYDVKM. CDR3 length: 13 amino acids. The CDR3 bases are TGTGCCAGCCTGCCCACCTCCAGTATCGGCTACACCTTC. Translated, it gives CASLPTSSIGYTF.

The chain links TRBV28 to TRBJ1-2; a weak D match, TRBD1 (6 bases). Trimming left V 2 bases short and J 3 bases short, with 13 bases between. The CDR3 length is 15 residues. CDR1 MDHEN and CDR2 SYDVKM come from the germline V gene. The CDR3 region has the DNA TGTGCCAGCAGTTTAATGGCAGGGGATGACTATGGCTACACCTTC. Protein sequence: CASSLMAGDDYGYTF.

The chain links TRBV13 to TRBJ1-1; perhaps TRBD1 as D (5 bases). The CDR3 sequence is 17 residues long. Trimming took 0 bases from V and 0 from J, leaving 14 bases between them. Germline V gene sequence: CDR1 PRHDT, CDR2 FYEKMQ (reference sequence). The CDR3 protein is CASSLGSRVIMNTEAFF. As DNA, the CDR3 is TGTGCCAGCAGCTTAGGCAGCAGGGTAATAATGAACACTGAAGCTTTCTTT.

The genes are TRBV2 and TRBJ1-5; 7 positions agree with TRBD1. The trim removed 7 bases at V and 6 bases at J, leaving 12 bases unmatched. Germline CDR1 SNHLY, CDR2 FYNNEI. The CDR3 totals 15 residues. CDR3 residues: CASTLQTGKAQPQHF. Written as DNA, the CDR3 is TGTGCCAGCACACTTCAGACAGGGAAGGCTCAGCCCCAGCATTTT.

The V call is TRBV19, the J call TRBJ2-2; 7 bases are shared with TRBD1. V shed 10 bases, J shed 5 bases, and the junction held 4 bases outside the gene matches. CDR3 length equals 12 residues. CDR1 and CDR2 from the germline V gene are LNHDA and SQIVND (reference sequence). The CDR3 coding sequence is TGTGCCACCCACAGGGGTACCGGGGAGCTGTTTTTT. Encoded protein: CATHRGTGELFF.

This chain connects TRBV28 to TRBJ1-5; the match to TRBD1 covers 7 bases. The V segment lost 8 bases and the J segment 4 bases; nucleotides outside the gene matches: 8. The germline V gene encodes CDR1 MDHEN and CDR2 SYDVKM. The CDR3 is 14 amino acids. The CDR3 loop is CASGGVTGNQPQHF. The CDR3 DNA reads as TGTGCCAGCGGGGGAGTGACAGGGAATCAGCCCCAGCATTTT.

The CDR3 sequence is CASSPNRAQGYGYTF. The CDR3 DNA is TGTGCCAGCAGTCCTAACAGGGCCCAGGGCTATGGCTACACCTTC. This rearrangement joins TRBV7-8 to TRBJ1-2, with a tentative D call TRBD1 (6 bases). The CDR3 totals 15 residues. Germline CDR1 and CDR2: SGHVS and FQNEAQ. V was shortened by 6 bases and J by 4 bases, with 18 bases between the two germline ends. The entire variable domain, with the rest obtained from reference TRBV7-8 and TRBJ1-2, is as follows: GAGVSQSPRYKVAKRGQDVALRCDPISGHVSLFWYQQALGQGPEFLTYFQNEAQLDKSGLPSDRFFAERPEGSVSTLKIQRTQQEDSAVYLCASSPNRAQGYGYTFGSGTRLTVV.

This clone has just one count. V gene TRBV19 combines with J gene TRBJ1-1; D might be TRBD1 (6 bases). The CDR3 runs 14 residues. Germline assignment: CDR1 LNHDA and CDR2 SQIVND (reference sequence). Trimming shortened V by 4 bases and J by 9 bases, and 18 bases separated the two germline ends. The CDR3 DNA follows: TGTGCCAGTAGTACCGAAAGGACAGCGATTCAAGCTTTCTTT. Residues: CASSTERTAIQAFF.

The chain's CDR3 is CASSPPQDRGNYGYTF. The DNA of the CDR3 is TGTGCCAGCAGCCCCCCCCAGGACAGGGGTAACTATGGCTACACCTTC. The V call is TRBV11-2, the J call TRBJ1-2, with TRBD1 matching 9 bases. CDR3 length equals 16 residues. The V gene end was trimmed by 5 bases and the J gene end by 1 base; junction bases not matched to a gene: 8. Per germline, CDR1 SGHAT and CDR2 FQNNGV.

This rearrangement joins TRBV5-1 to TRBJ2-5; 8 bases line up with TRBD2. This CDR3 comprises 16 residues. The V gene's germline CDR1 is SGHRS and CDR2 YFSETQ. V dropped 1 base and J dropped 0; count of bases not matched to a gene: 5. The CDR3 loop reads CASSLSGSGDQETQYF. The CDR3 region has the DNA TGCGCCAGCAGCTTGTCGGGTAGCGGGGACCAAGAGACCCAGTACTTC.

The chain links TRBV5-6 to TRBJ2-7; tentative D call: TRBD1 (6 bases). The ends were cut back, 5 bases at V and 1 base at J, with 19 bases in the middle. Germline values: CDR1 SGHDT, CDR2 YYEEEE. CDR3 length equals 16 residues. CDR3 sequence reads: CASSWTVSQLSYEQYF. The CDR3 DNA follows: TGTGCCAGCAGTTGGACAGTTAGTCAGTTGTCCTACGAGCAGTACTTC.

The chain uses TRBV9 and TRBJ2-7; TRBD1 matches 7 bases. The V and J ends lost 2 bases and 3 bases, in that order; junction bases with no gene match: 8. The CDR3 consists of 15 residues. Germline V lookup: CDR1 SGDLS, CDR2 YYNGEE. CDR3 nucleotide sequence: TGTGCCAGCAGCGTTGGGACAGCTAGACTCTACGAGCAGTACTTC. Its protein product is CASSVGTARLYEQYF.

The chain carries TRBV18 and TRBJ1-2; the match to TRBD1 covers 11 bases. The germline V gene encodes CDR1 KGHSH and CDR2 LQKENI. The CDR3 runs to 16 residues. J was trimmed by 8 bases and V by 0 bases; bases with no gene match: 8. DNA for the CDR3: TGTGCCAGCTCACCACCCGTCGGACAGGGGGCTCAGGGCTACACCTTC. Amino acids: CASSPPVGQGAQGYTF.

This clone occurred a few times. J is TRBJ1-4 and V is TRBV25-1, with 9 bases lining up with TRBD1. The CDR3 consists of 13 residues. Losses at the gene ends were 8 bases for V and 7 bases for J; bases not matched to a gene: 5. Germline V lookup: CDR1 MGHDK, CDR2 SYGVNS. In DNA form, the CDR3 reads TGTGCCAGCGCAACAGGGGGCGGTGAAAAACTGTTTTTT. Translated, it gives CASATGGGEKLFF. Full variable domain (outside the CDR3, taken from reference TRBV25-1 and TRBJ1-4): EADIYQTPRYLVIGTGKKITLECSQTMGHDKMYWYQQDPGMELHLIHYSYGVNSTEKGDLSSESTVSRIRTEHFPLTLESARPSHTSQYLCASATGGGEKLFFGSGTQLSVL.

The chain recombines TRBV28 with TRBJ2-5; 7 bases agree with TRBD2. This CDR3 spans 14 amino acids. The ends lost 4 bases at V and 5 bases at J; junction bases unmatched: 7. Germline V CDR1 and CDR2: MDHEN, SYDVKM. CDR3 nucleotide sequence: TGTGCCAGCAGTTCTTGGGGGGGAGAGGAGACCCAGTACTTC. This gives the protein CASSSWGGEETQYF.

The rearrangement links TRBV6-1 to TRBJ2-7; 9 positions agree with TRBD2. There are 20 residues in the CDR3. Germline V gene data show CDR1 as MNHNS and CDR2 as SASEGT. Trimming at V came to 0 bases and at J to 3 bases, leaving 18 bases not matched to a gene. This CDR3 is CASSEAQSLAGDTYIYEQYF. The CDR3 coding sequence is TGTGCCAGCAGTGAAGCCCAGAGTTTAGCGGGGGACACATACATCTACGAGCAGTACTTC.

The rearrangement uses TRBV7-6 and TRBJ2-2; the match to TRBD1 covers 7 bases. This CDR3 has 16 residues. The V gene's germline CDR1 is SGHVS and CDR2 FNYEAQ. Trimming took 6 bases from V and 2 from J; bases not matched to a gene: 9. CDR3 loop: CASSPGTEINTGELFF. DNA of the CDR3: TGTGCCAGCAGTCCAGGGACAGAGATAAACACCGGGGAGCTGTTTTTT.